Here is one TCR beta chain with its context. The V segment lost 0 bases and the J segment 6 bases; nucleotides outside the gene matches: 5. CDR1 and CDR2 (germline): SEHNR, FQNEAQ (reference sequence). The CDR3 has 16 amino acids. This sample was taken from a study of ipilimumab plus nivolumab after autologous stem cell transplantation. At the level of the study: Both relapsed and primary refractory DLBCL were included.

Ipilimumab, 1 mg/kg, started 14 to 28 days after autologous transplant. Through week 26, nivolumab 3 mg/kg IV was given weeks 1, 4, 7, 10, then biweekly. Sequencing used immunoSEQ multiplex PCR; TCRdb keeps in-frame clones, though not all of them. The sample contains 10,000 to 15,000 clones, more than 70% of which appear only once. The chain recombines TRBV7-9 with TRBJ1-2; 12 positions agree with TRBD1. This receptor was obtained from a male donor with diffuse large B-cell lymphoma. The sequencing used PBMCs, collected in a trial of ipilimumab plus nivolumab as post-transplant consolidation. CDR3 sequence: CASSLAGTGGTNGYTF. DNA of the CDR3: TGTGCCAGCAGCTTAGCAGGGACAGGGGGCACTAATGGCTACACCTTC.